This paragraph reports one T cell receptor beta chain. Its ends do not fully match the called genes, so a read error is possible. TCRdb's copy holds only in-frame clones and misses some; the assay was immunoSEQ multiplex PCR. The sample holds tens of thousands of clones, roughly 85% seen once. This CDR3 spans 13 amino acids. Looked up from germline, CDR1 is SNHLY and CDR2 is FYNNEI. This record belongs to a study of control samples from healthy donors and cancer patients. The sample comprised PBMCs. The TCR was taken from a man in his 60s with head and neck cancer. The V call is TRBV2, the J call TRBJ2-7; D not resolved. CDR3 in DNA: TGTGCCAGCAGTGAATTTAAGATGGGCCAAGAACTTTTC. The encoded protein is CASSEFKMGQELF.